These 32 T cell receptor beta chains were sequenced from one sample in a study of T-cell memory formation after mild COVID-19. One entry per CDR3 protein, called by TCRdb with MiXCR from the 5' RACE reads. The data hold fewer than 550,000 distinct CDR3 sequences, with roughly 20% observed a single time. The sequencing input was PBMCs or a T cell subset sorted from them (not recorded which). All receptors come from an adult woman who had mild COVID-19 (a few samples of this study predate the infection). Cell type and time point are not known.

This clonotype occurred a few times. The DNA of the CDR3 is TGTGCCAGCAGTTTATTCACGTACAATGAGCAGTTCTTC. Protein product: CASSLFTYNEQFF. This rearrangement joins TRBV28 to TRBJ2-1; D is undetermined. The CDR3 runs 13 residues. Germline CDR1 MDHEN, CDR2 SYDVKM. Trimming left V 1 base short and J 4 bases short, with 5 bases between. The variable domain in full, with the rest retrieved from reference TRBV28 and TRBJ2-1, is DVKVTQSSRYLVKRTGEKVFLECVQDMDHENMFWYRQDPGLGLRLIYFSYDVKMKEKGDIPEGYSVSREKKERFSLILESASTNQTSMYLCASSLFTYNEQFFGPGTRLTVL.

The gene calls are TRBV12-3 or TRBV12-4 and TRBJ2-5, with 9 bases identical to TRBD1. The CDR3 is made up of 14 amino acids. V dropped 6 bases and J dropped 1; count of bases not matched to a gene: 3. The CDR3 here is CASRWGQGQETQYF. CDR3 DNA sequence: TGTGCCAGCAGATGGGGACAGGGCCAAGAGACCCAGTACTTC.

The CDR3 sequence is CASRRGWGGYEQYF. In DNA form, the CDR3 reads TGTGCCAGCAGACGAGGCTGGGGGGGCTACGAGCAGTACTTC. This rearrangement joins TRBV6-5 to TRBJ2-7; 7 nucleotides agree with TRBD2. This CDR3 has 14 residues. The germline CDR1 and CDR2 sequences are MNHEY and SVGAGI. V dropped 6 bases and J dropped 3; count of bases not matched to a gene: 8.

V and J are TRBV4-3 and TRBJ2-3; maybe TRBD2 (5 bases). Germline values: CDR1 LGHNA, CDR2 YSLEER. The length of the CDR3 is 16 residues. V lost 2 bases to trimming and J lost 0 bases, with 12 bases between them. The CDR3 spells CASSQQPAGSTDTQYF. The DNA for the CDR3 is TGCGCCAGCAGCCAACAGCCTGCGGGTAGCACAGATACGCAGTATTTT.

This chain links TRBV20-1 with TRBJ2-1; D perhaps matches TRBD2 (5 bases). The CDR3 covers 15 residues. Germline loops: CDR1 DFQATT, CDR2 SNEGSKA (reference sequence). Trimming took 0 bases from V and 6 from J, leaving 15 bases between them. The DNA of the CDR3 is TGCAGTGCTAGAGATCCCCGAGGAGGTCGCAATGAGCAGTTCTTC. Translating gives CSARDPRGGRNEQFF.

The genes are TRBV7-3 and TRBJ2-7, with D tentatively TRBD2 (5 bases). Between the trimmed V and J ends, which lost 2 bases and 2 bases, there was a span of 13 bases. From germline, CDR1 is SGHTA and CDR2 FQGTGA. CDR3 size: 15 residues. The CDR3, as DNA: TGTGCCAGCAGCTTAGTCAGCGGCGGAGCCTACGAGCAGTACTTC. Translating it yields CASSLVSGGAYEQYF.

This clonotype showed up many times. This chain connects TRBV25-1 to TRBJ2-1; TRBD2 matches 9 bases. The V gene's germline CDR1 is MGHDK and CDR2 SYGVNS. The length of the CDR3 is 14 residues. V was pared by 8 bases and J by 7 bases, with 9 bases of the junction left unmatched. DNA for the CDR3: TGTGCCAGCGGAGTAGCGGGGGTTTTTAATGAGCAGTTCTTC. Protein: CASGVAGVFNEQFF.

This chain joins TRBV7-2 and TRBJ2-1; D perhaps matches TRBD2 (7 bases). Deletions cut 0 bases from V and 8 bases from J, with 11 bases between. The germline V gene encodes CDR1 SGHTA and CDR2 FQGNSA. The CDR3 is 14 amino acids. The CDR3 nucleotides read TGTGCCAGCAGCTTAGCGGGGGGGCGGGATGAGCAGTTCTTC. Translating it yields CASSLAGGRDEQFF.

The chain uses TRBV7-9 and TRBJ2-7, with D tentatively TRBD1 or TRBD2 (5 bases each). V lost 2 bases to trimming and J lost 1 base, with 12 bases between them. The CDR3 spans 15 residues. From germline, CDR1 is SEHNR and CDR2 FQNEAQ (reference sequence). CDR3 loop: CASSLIRDVSYEQYF. CDR3 bases: TGTGCCAGCAGCTTAATCCGGGACGTATCCTACGAGCAGTACTTC.

This clonotype occurred a few times. V usage is TRBV2 and J usage is TRBJ2-1; possibly TRBD1 for D (5 bases). Germline V gene data show CDR1 as SNHLY and CDR2 as FYNNEI. V was cut by 6 bases and J by 4 bases, with 16 bases left in between. The CDR3 is made up of 15 amino acids. CDR3 in amino acids: CASSLRGFAYNEQFF. As DNA, the CDR3 is TGTGCCAGCAGCCTAAGGGGATTTGCGTACAATGAGCAGTTCTTC.

Regarding this clonotype: One junction end does not reproduce the germline sequence, and a read error may be involved. V is TRBV12-3 or TRBV12-4 and J is TRBJ1-4; D is ambiguous. The CDR3 consists of 14 residues. The CDR3 reads CASSLRILDENLFF. CDR3 DNA sequence: TGTGCCAGCAGCCTCAGGATCCTGGATGAAAACCTGTTTTTT.

This clonotype was picked up a small number of times. J is TRBJ2-5 and V is TRBV7-2; 8 nucleotides match TRBD2. The germline CDR1 and CDR2 sequences are SGHTA and FQGNSA. The CDR3 is 16 amino acids. Germline trimming cut 1 base from V and 6 bases from J; bases unmatched to any gene: 10. The CDR3, as DNA: TGTGCCAGCAGCTTAGGTTCTAGCGGGCAGGCGAAGACCCAGTACTTC. Its protein is CASSLGSSGQAKTQYF.

The chain has TRBV20-1 and TRBJ2-7, with TRBD2 as a possible D gene (5 bases). The germline CDR1 and CDR2 sequences are DFQATT and SNEGSKA (reference sequence). CDR3 length: 14 residues. Trimming stripped 1 base from V and 3 bases from J, with 13 bases between. Written as DNA, the CDR3 is TGCAGTGCTAGAGCTGGACTCCTGAACTACGAGCAGTACTTC. Encoded protein: CSARAGLLNYEQYF.

This clonotype has just a few counts. The chain has TRBV7-2 and TRBJ2-4, with a weak D call TRBD2 (6 bases). Trimming stripped 1 base from V and 6 bases from J, with 13 bases between. Germline V CDR1 and CDR2: SGHTA, FQGNSA. The CDR3 has 15 residues. The CDR3 DNA reads as TGTGCCAGCAGCTTAGACGGGGCGCGGGGAAACATTCAGTACTTC. Translated: CASSLDGARGNIQYF.

The rearrangement uses TRBV4-1 and TRBJ2-3; 10 bases agree with TRBD2. CDR3 length: 16 residues. From germline, CDR1 is MGHRA and CDR2 YSYEKL. J lost 1 base, V lost 6 bases, and 7 bases had no gene match. The CDR3 protein is CASRIPGTSGTDTQYF. The DNA for the CDR3 is TGCGCCAGCAGGATACCCGGGACTAGCGGCACAGATACGCAGTATTTT.

This clonotype was seen a few times. The rearrangement links TRBV2 to TRBJ2-3; the D gene is possibly TRBD2 (5 bases). V gave up 6 bases and J gave up 5 bases, with 9 bases separating them. The CDR3 has 12 amino acids. Germline CDR1 is SNHLY and CDR2 is FYNNEI. CDR3 region: CASRNRGDTQYF. CDR3 nucleotides: TGTGCCAGCAGAAACCGGGGAGATACGCAGTATTTT.

The chain is built from TRBV7-9 and TRBJ2-7; D is possibly TRBD1 (6 bases). CDR3 size: 15 residues. Trimming left V 5 bases short and J 0 bases short, with 14 bases between. Germline V gene data show CDR1 as SEHNR and CDR2 as FQNEAQ (reference sequence). The CDR3 DNA sequence: TGTGCCAGCAGCCGGACAGCTTACAGCTCCTACGAGCAGTACTTC. Protein sequence: CASSRTAYSSYEQYF.

This clonotype showed up just a few times. V is TRBV9 and J is TRBJ1-6; D gene ambiguous. The CDR3 totals 14 residues. Germline lookup yields CDR1 SGDLS and CDR2 YYNGEE. V lost 2 bases and J 5 bases, leaving 8 bases between the germline ends. The CDR3 DNA reads as TGTGCCAGCAGCGTTCGGACGGATAATTCACCCCTCCACTTT. Protein: CASSVRTDNSPLHF.

The chain uses TRBV7-9 and TRBJ2-2, with D perhaps matching TRBD1 or TRBD2 (5 bases each). CDR1 and CDR2 from the germline V gene are SEHNR and FQNEAQ (reference sequence). Trimming removed 5 bases at V and 1 base at J, with 17 bases between. This CDR3 is 17 amino acids long. As DNA, the CDR3 is TGTGCCAGCAGCCCTACGGCTGGGGACGGGAACACCGGGGAGCTGTTTTTT. This encodes CASSPTAGDGNTGELFF. The full variable domain, in which reference TRBV7-9 and TRBJ2-2 provide the parts outside the CDR3, is DTGVSQNPRHKITKRGQNVTFRCDPISEHNRLYWYRQTLGQGPEFLTYFQNEAQLEKSRLLSDRFSAERPKGSFSTLEIQRTEQGDSAMYLCASSPTAGDGNTGELFFGEGSRLTVL.

The V and J genes are TRBV24-1 and TRBJ2-5; the match to TRBD1 covers 7 bases. The CDR3 has 16 amino acids. The V gene's germline CDR1 is KGHDR and CDR2 SFDVKD. With V trimmed by 5 bases and J by 2 bases, 10 bases remained unmatched. CDR3 DNA sequence: TGTGCCACCAGTGGGGGCCCGACAGGGCTACAAGAGACCCAGTACTTC. Translating it yields CATSGGPTGLQETQYF.

This clonotype was counted only a few times. The chain employs TRBV19 and TRBJ2-6; the D is unclear. V lost 5 bases, J lost 0 bases, and 5 bases lay in between. Germline lookup yields CDR1 LNHDA and CDR2 SQIVND (reference sequence). This CDR3 is built from 14 residues. The CDR3 reads CASSRTSGANVLTF. Written as DNA, the CDR3 is TGTGCCAGTAGTCGGACCTCTGGGGCCAACGTCCTGACTTTC.

CDR3 sequence: CASSSDTIYF. The CDR3, as DNA: TGTGCCAGCAGCTCGGACACCATATATTTT. This sequence joins TRBV7-9 and TRBJ1-3; D ambiguous. V lost 4 bases to trimming and J lost 8 bases, with 3 bases between them. Germline V gene data show CDR1 as SEHNR and CDR2 as FQNEAQ (reference sequence). This CDR3 contains 10 residues.

The rearrangement joins TRBV5-6 to TRBJ1-5; TRBD1 agrees at 7 bases. After removal of 4 bases from V and 8 bases from J, the junction contained 12 bases not matched to a gene. Germline CDR1 and CDR2: SGHDT and YYEEEE. This CDR3 comprises 15 residues. CDR3 protein: CASSTLDRTWEPQHF. The CDR3 DNA is TGTGCCAGCAGCACCCTGGACAGGACCTGGGAGCCCCAGCATTTT.

This clonotype was counted a few times. The J gene is TRBJ2-1, the V gene TRBV4-2, with D perhaps TRBD1 (5 bases). V dropped 1 base and J dropped 8 bases, with 9 bases sitting between them. The CDR3 spans 13 residues. Looked up from germline, CDR1 is LGHNA and CDR2 is YNFKEQ. The CDR3 spells CASSQARGYEQFF. DNA of the CDR3: TGTGCCAGCAGCCAAGCTAGGGGCTATGAGCAGTTCTTC.

This clonotype was seen more than once but under ten times. The V call is TRBV12-3 or TRBV12-4, the J call TRBJ2-7; 8 nucleotides align to TRBD1. This CDR3 has 14 residues. Germline trimming cut 6 bases from V and 2 bases from J; bases unmatched to any gene: 6. In DNA, the CDR3 is TGTGCCAGCAGATTCCGGACAGGGCCCTACGAGCAGTACTTC. As protein: CASRFRTGPYEQYF.

This clonotype was observed a few times. The chain links TRBV11-2 to TRBJ1-2; D remains unclear. In germline, CDR1 is SGHAT, CDR2 FQNNGV. V lost 8 bases to trimming and J lost 7 bases, with 8 bases between them. CDR3 size: 10 residues. DNA of the CDR3: TGTGCCAGCCGAGGGTTTGGCTACACCTTC. It codes for CASRGFGYTF.

This clonotype was detected a few times. This chain uses TRBV6-2 or TRBV6-3 with TRBJ1-1, with 7 bases matching TRBD1. CDR1 is MNHEY and CDR2 is SVGEGT in the germline V gene. The junction had 13 bases not matched to a gene; V was cut back by 6 bases and J by 6 bases. The CDR3 has 15 amino acids. This chain's CDR3 is CASSQSDRRFAEAFF. DNA of the CDR3: TGTGCCAGCAGCCAGTCGGACAGGAGATTTGCTGAAGCTTTCTTT.

The chain is built from TRBV5-1 and TRBJ2-7; 7 nucleotides match TRBD1. Germline CDR1 and CDR2: SGHRS and YFSETQ. The CDR3 is 16 residues long. Losses at the gene ends were 0 bases for V and 4 bases for J; bases not matched to a gene: 10. The CDR3 DNA follows: TGCGCCAGCAGCTTGGCTTGGGGACAGAGGCTTTACGAGCAGTACTTC. As protein: CASSLAWGQRLYEQYF.

The chain has TRBV7-2 and TRBJ1-1, with a tentative D call TRBD1 (5 bases). Deletions cut 5 bases from V and 2 bases from J, with 18 bases between. Germline CDR1 and CDR2: SGHTA and FQGNSA. The CDR3 totals 16 residues. The DNA of the CDR3 is TGTGCCAGCAGCCCGTCCCGGGACGTGTTTAACACTGAAGCTTTCTTT. Amino acid sequence: CASSPSRDVFNTEAFF. Looking up the rest from reference TRBV7-2 and TRBJ1-1 gives the full variable domain: GAGVSQSPSNKVTEKGKDVELRCDPISGHTALYWYRQSLGQGLEFLIYFQGNSAPDKSGLPSDRFSAERTGGSVSTLTIQRTQQEDSAVYLCASSPSRDVFNTEAFFGQGTRLTVV.

The rearrangement uses TRBV7-3 and TRBJ2-3; no clear D. The CDR3 spans 14 residues. V was clipped by 5 bases and J by 4 bases, with 13 bases between them. Per germline, CDR1 SGHTA and CDR2 FQGTGA. In DNA, the CDR3 is TGTGCCAGCAGCCCCTCCGTTGTATCAGATACGCAGTATTTT. It encodes CASSPSVVSDTQYF. Drawing the rest from reference TRBV7-3 and TRBJ2-3, the complete variable domain is GAGVSQTPSNKVTEKGKYVELRCDPISGHTALYWYRQSLGQGPEFLIYFQGTGAADDSGLPNDRFFAVRPEGSVSTLKIQRTERGDSAVYLCASSPSVVSDTQYFGPGTRLTVL.

This clonotype was counted between two and nine times. The V and J genes are TRBV4-3 and TRBJ1-5; 7 positions agree with TRBD1. Trimming took 5 bases from V and 4 from J; bases not matched to a gene: 8. The CDR3 contains 15 residues. CDR1 LGHNA and CDR2 YSLEER come from the germline V gene. The CDR3 DNA sequence: TGCGCCAGCAGCAGAGACAGGGCCAGGAATCAGCCCCAGCATTTT. Translation gives CASSRDRARNQPQHF.

In this sample, this clonotype turned up a few times. V usage is TRBV7-9 and J usage is TRBJ2-7; D remains ambiguous. Trimming stripped 1 base from V and 2 bases from J, with 9 bases between. This CDR3 has 14 residues. The germline V gene has CDR1 SEHNR and CDR2 FQNEAQ (reference sequence). For the CDR3, the DNA is TGTGCCAGCAGCTTAGATCCTGGAACCTACGAGCAGTACTTC. It specifies CASSLDPGTYEQYF.